This TCR beta chain was recovered during a study of beta chain features in type 1 diabetes. This clone was counted between two and nine times. Its antigen is not identified. Study-level results: TCRB CDR3 length was moderately but significantly reduced in all four CD4+ subsets of Type 1 diabetes patients.

What was sequenced were expressed TCRB transcripts, since all of the isolated RNA had been reverse transcribed. The protocol was immunoSEQ multiplex PCR, while the TCRdb copy is restricted to in-frame clones and leaves out a portion. The table lists about 230,000 clones, more than 15% of them singletons, with approximately 0.086% in the top ten. CD45RO/CCR7/CD25/CD127/CD95/CD27 sorting isolated CD4+ naive, central memory, regulatory and stem cell-like memory cells. Deletions cut 0 bases from V and 5 bases from J, with 14 bases between. The CDR3 runs 16 residues. CDR1 and CDR2 (germline): LGHNA, YNFKEQ.

Sequencing input: naive CD4+ T cells from blood. The clonotype was recovered from a young man with type 1 diabetes. V is TRBV4-2 and J is TRBJ2-4, with D possibly TRBD1 on 6 matching bases. The CDR3 is CASSQDMTQGQNIQYF. CDR3 bases: TGTGCCAGCAGCCAAGATATGACGCAGGGGCAAAACATTCAGTACTTC.